Sequencing of this T cell receptor beta chain was carried out in a study of shared clonotypes between healthy human individuals. Donors, healthy HIV-negative adults, lacked recent acute infections or vaccinations. CD4+ cell separation produced CD45RA+ naive and CD45RA-negative memory subsets. Profiled with immunoSEQ multiplex PCR; TCRdb holds only in-frame clones, not every one. The sample lists more than 1.2 million clones, 98% occurring once. The V end lost 5 bases, the J end lost 8 bases, and 19 bases lay between the germline ends. This CDR3 spans 15 amino acids. CDR1 is SGHAT and CDR2 is FQNNGV in the germline V gene.

The specimen sequenced was naive CD4+ T cells sorted from blood. Subset indicated: CD45RA+ positively selected. The gene calls are TRBV11-2 and TRBJ2-1; the D gene is possibly TRBD2 (6 bases). The receptor was derived from a young man in good health. CDR3 sequence: CASSHTSTRVHEQFF. The CDR3 nucleotides read TGTGCCAGCAGCCACACTAGCACGCGGGTACATGAGCAGTTCTTC.